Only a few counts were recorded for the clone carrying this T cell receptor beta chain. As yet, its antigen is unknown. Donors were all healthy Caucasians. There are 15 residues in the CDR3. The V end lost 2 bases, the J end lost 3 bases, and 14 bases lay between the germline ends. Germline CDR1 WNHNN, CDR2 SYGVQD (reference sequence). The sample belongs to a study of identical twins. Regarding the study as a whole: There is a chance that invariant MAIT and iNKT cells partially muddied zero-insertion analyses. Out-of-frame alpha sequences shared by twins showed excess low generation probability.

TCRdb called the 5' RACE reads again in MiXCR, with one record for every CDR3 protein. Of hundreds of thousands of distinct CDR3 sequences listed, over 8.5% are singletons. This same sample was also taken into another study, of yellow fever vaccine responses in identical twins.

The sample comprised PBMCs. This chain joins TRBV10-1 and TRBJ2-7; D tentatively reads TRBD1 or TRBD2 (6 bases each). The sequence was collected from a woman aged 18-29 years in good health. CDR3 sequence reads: CASSEGGLSGYEQYF. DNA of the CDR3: TGCGCCAGCAGTGAGGGGGGGCTCTCGGGCTACGAGCAGTACTTC.